The 22 T cell receptor beta chains reported below all come from one sample, sequenced in a study of T cell responses to AZD1222 COVID-19 vaccine. TCRdb keeps only in-frame clones here, not all; method: immunoSEQ multiplex PCR. This table has some 100,000 clones, approximately 87% appearing once. Here the sequenced sample was peripheral blood, taken 28 days after the second AZD1222 dose. Receptors originate from an adult who received the AZD1222 COVID-19 vaccine.

The V and J genes are TRBV19 and TRBJ1-5; no clear D gene. The CDR3 spans 12 residues. Germline lookup yields CDR1 LNHDA and CDR2 SQIVND (reference sequence). V lost 8 bases, J lost 4 bases, and 9 bases lay in between. CDR3 loop: CASQLKNQPQHF. For the CDR3, the DNA is TGTGCCAGTCAATTGAAGAATCAGCCCCAGCATTTT.

The gene calls are TRBV29-1 and TRBJ2-7, with D tentatively TRBD1 or TRBD2 (5 bases each). The V and J ends lost 7 bases and 5 bases respectively, with 12 bases between them. Germline CDR1 and CDR2: SQVTM and ANQGSEA. CDR3 length: 11 residues. Here the CDR3 reads CSGRRDHEQYF. CDR3 nucleotides: TGCAGCGGCCGCAGGGACCACGAGCAGTACTTC.

The chain employs TRBV7-2 and TRBJ1-6; 7 bases map to TRBD1. Germline loops: CDR1 SGHTA, CDR2 FQGNSA. The CDR3 consists of 15 residues. The V and J ends lost 4 bases and 3 bases, in that order; junction bases with no gene match: 3. The CDR3 region is CASSSTGDYNSPLHF. As DNA, the CDR3 is TGTGCCAGCAGCTCCACAGGGGACTATAATTCACCCCTCCACTTT.

J is TRBJ1-1 and V is TRBV18; the D is unclear. Trimming removed 6 bases at V and 0 bases at J, with 8 bases between. The germline V gene has CDR1 KGHSH and CDR2 LQKENI. This CDR3 has 13 amino acids. Here the CDR3 reads CASSPTMNTEAFF. The CDR3 bases are TGTGCCAGCTCTCCTACTATGAACACTGAAGCTTTCTTT.

The chain is built from TRBV28 and TRBJ1-5, with a tentative D call TRBD1 (6 bases). The V and J ends lost 4 bases and 0 bases respectively, with 16 bases between them. Looked up from germline, CDR1 is MDHEN and CDR2 is SYDVKM. This CDR3 is 17 amino acids long. The DNA for the CDR3 is TGTGCCAGCAGTTACCTCCGGGGGCAGTATAGCAATCAGCCCCAGCATTTT. It encodes CASSYLRGQYSNQPQHF.

This rearrangement joins TRBV11-2 to TRBJ2-5; D is uncertain. CDR3 length: 12 residues. V lost 2 bases to trimming and J lost 7 bases, with 8 bases between them. In germline, CDR1 is SGHAT, CDR2 FQNNGV. The CDR3 DNA is TGTGCCAGCAGCTTACCTCCGGGGACCCAGTACTTC. Residues: CASSLPPGTQYF. The complete variable domain, with remaining parts taken from reference TRBV11-2 and TRBJ2-5, reads EAGVAQSPRYKIIEKRQSVAFWCNPISGHATLYWYQQILGQGPKLLIQFQNNGVVDDSQLPKDRFSAERLKGVDSTLKIQPAKLEDSAVYLCASSLPPGTQYFGPGTRLLVL.

V usage is TRBV13 and J usage is TRBJ2-1; D ambiguous. CDR1 is PRHDT and CDR2 is FYEKMQ in the germline V gene (reference sequence). This CDR3 is built from 13 residues. Trimming shortened V by 5 bases and J by 7 bases, and 12 bases separated the two germline ends. The CDR3 here is CASSRGRYNEQFF. The CDR3 DNA reads TGTGCCAGCAGCAGAGGACGATATAATGAGCAGTTCTTC.

The CDR3 spells CASSPGTAYEQYF. CDR3 in DNA: TGTGCCAGCAGCCCCGGGACAGCCTACGAGCAGTACTTC. This chain joins TRBV5-4 and TRBJ2-7; 7 positions match TRBD1. V lost 4 bases and J lost 2; bases outside the gene matches: 3. The CDR3 contains 13 residues. CDR1 and CDR2 from the germline V gene are SGHNT and YYREEE (reference sequence).

As DNA, the CDR3 is TGTGCCACCAGTGATTCGGGCGACAGGGGCGGGTACGAGCAGTACTTC. Translation: CATSDSGDRGGYEQYF. This sequence joins TRBV24-1 and TRBJ2-7; 8 nucleotides align to TRBD1. With 2 bases clipped from V and 4 bases from J, the junction kept 9 bases outside the gene matches. Germline V lookup: CDR1 KGHDR, CDR2 SFDVKD. The CDR3 runs to 16 residues.

The chain recombines TRBV11-2 with TRBJ1-2; 10 nucleotides align to TRBD1. With V trimmed by 5 bases and J by 7 bases, 13 bases remained unmatched. The CDR3 contains 16 residues. Germline loops: CDR1 SGHAT, CDR2 FQNNGV. For the CDR3, the DNA is TGTGCCAGCAGCCCCGTGCGGACAGGGGGAAGGGGTGGCTACACCTTC. It translates to CASSPVRTGGRGGYTF.

The chain has TRBV6-5 and TRBJ1-1; D is uncertain. Trimming stripped 5 bases from V and 0 bases from J, with 1 base between. The V gene's germline CDR1 is MNHEY and CDR2 SVGAGI. This CDR3 is 11 amino acids long. The CDR3: CASSMNTEAFF. DNA of the CDR3: TGTGCCAGCAGTATGAACACTGAAGCTTTCTTT.

V usage is TRBV6-5 and J usage is TRBJ1-1; D is perhaps TRBD1 (5 bases). The CDR3 is made up of 13 amino acids. V shed 6 bases and J shed 0 bases, with 8 bases lying between them. Germline V gene data show CDR1 as MNHEY and CDR2 as SVGAGI. For the CDR3, the DNA is TGTGCCAGCAGGGGGACCCTGAACACTGAAGCTTTCTTT. It yields the protein CASRGTLNTEAFF.

A few counts support this clone. The rearrangement uses TRBV5-6 and TRBJ1-2; possibly TRBD1 for D (5 bases). The CDR3 is made up of 13 amino acids. The V gene lost 4 bases and the J gene lost 6 bases, with 13 bases spanning the gap. Germline CDR1 and CDR2: SGHDT and YYEEEE. CDR3 coding DNA: TGTGCCAGCAGCCAGGGACTGGGGCATGGCTACACCTTC. Translated, it gives CASSQGLGHGYTF.

This chain uses TRBV3-1 (or the pseudogene TRBV3-2) with TRBJ2-7; D call uncertain. V lost 3 bases to trimming and J lost 3 bases, with 3 bases between them. The germline CDR1 and CDR2 sequences are LGHDT and YNNKEL (reference sequence). This CDR3 is built from 11 residues. CDR3 protein: CASSHRYEQYF. DNA of the CDR3: TGTGCCAGCAGCCATCGCTACGAGCAGTACTTC.

The chain links TRBV30 to TRBJ2-3; a possible D gene is TRBD1 (6 bases). Germline CDR1 and CDR2: GTSNPN and SVGIG (reference sequence). Between the trimmed V and J ends, which lost 3 bases and 2 bases, there was a span of 15 bases. This CDR3 has 15 residues. This chain's CDR3 is CAWRVTGSPTDTQYF. The DNA for the CDR3 is TGTGCCTGGAGAGTAACAGGGAGCCCCACAGATACGCAGTATTTT.

The chain employs TRBV5-6 and TRBJ2-5, with 8 bases that match TRBD2. V shed 4 bases, J shed 0 bases, and the junction held 5 bases outside the gene matches. Germline CDR1 reads SGHDT; CDR2 reads YYEEEE. The CDR3 totals 15 residues. The CDR3 sequence: CASSRSGDNQETQYF. The CDR3 DNA follows: TGTGCCAGCAGCCGTAGCGGGGACAACCAAGAGACCCAGTACTTC.

J is TRBJ1-5 and V is TRBV5-5; maybe TRBD1 (5 bases). From germline, CDR1 is SGHKS and CDR2 YYEKEE (reference sequence). The CDR3 is 14 residues long. V lost 5 bases, J lost 3 bases, and 12 bases lay in between. The CDR3, as DNA: TGTGCCAGCAGTTTCGCGGGGGACAATCAGCCCCAGCATTTT. This translates into CASSFAGDNQPQHF.

The genes are TRBV7-9 and TRBJ2-7, with a weak D call TRBD1 (6 bases). Germline V gives CDR1 SEHNR, CDR2 FQNEAQ (reference sequence). Deletions cut 6 bases from V and 0 bases from J, with 12 bases between. This CDR3 has 14 amino acids. CDR3 residues: CASSLDSSSYEQYF. The CDR3 bases are TGTGCCAGCAGTTTGGACAGTAGCTCCTACGAGCAGTACTTC.

The J gene is TRBJ1-1, the V gene TRBV6-5; 7 nucleotides match TRBD1. V was pared by 7 bases and J by 9 bases, with 8 bases of the junction left unmatched. CDR3 length: 12 residues. Per germline, CDR1 MNHEY and CDR2 SVGAGI. The CDR3 DNA sequence: TGTGCCAGCACCAAGGGGACAGAGAAAGCTTTCTTT. Its protein product is CASTKGTEKAFF.

V gene TRBV24-1 combines with J gene TRBJ1-3, with 11 bases that match TRBD1. With 6 bases clipped from V and 4 bases from J, the junction kept 19 bases outside the gene matches. Per germline, CDR1 KGHDR and CDR2 SFDVKD. The CDR3 loop spans 20 amino acids. Written as DNA, the CDR3 is TGTGCCACCAGTCCTCCGGGACAGGGGGTAACTCGAACGGTAGGAAACACCATATATTTT. Translating it yields CATSPPGQGVTRTVGNTIYF.

The chain combines TRBV5-1 with TRBJ2-2, with 11 bases aligning to TRBD2. J was trimmed by 4 bases and V by 2 bases; bases with no gene match: 4. The V gene's germline CDR1 is SGHRS and CDR2 YFSETQ. The CDR3 is 16 amino acids. The CDR3 coding sequence is TGCGCCAGCAGCTTTCCGGGACTAGCGGTCACCGGGGAGCTGTTTTTT. Translating it yields CASSFPGLAVTGELFF.

This clone was detected a few times. The chain is built from TRBV6-5 and TRBJ2-4; D gene ambiguous. Trimming shortened V by 5 bases and J by 0 bases, and 8 bases separated the two germline ends. In germline, CDR1 is MNHEY, CDR2 SVGAGI. The CDR3 covers 14 residues. DNA of the CDR3: TGTGCCAGCAGTCGGGTTTTAGCCAAAAACATTCAGTACTTC. This translates into CASSRVLAKNIQYF.